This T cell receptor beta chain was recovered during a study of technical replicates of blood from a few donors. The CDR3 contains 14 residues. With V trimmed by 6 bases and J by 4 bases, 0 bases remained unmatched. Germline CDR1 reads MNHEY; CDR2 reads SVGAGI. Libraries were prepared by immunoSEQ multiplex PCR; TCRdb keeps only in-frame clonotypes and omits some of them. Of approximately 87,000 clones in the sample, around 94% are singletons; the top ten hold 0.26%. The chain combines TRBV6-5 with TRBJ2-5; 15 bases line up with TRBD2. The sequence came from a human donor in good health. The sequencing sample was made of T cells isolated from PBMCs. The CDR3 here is CASRGLAGGETQYF. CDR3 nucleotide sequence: TGTGCCAGCAGGGGACTAGCGGGAGGAGAGACCCAGTACTTC.